This T cell receptor beta chain was sequenced for a study of T cell responses to AZD1222 COVID-19 vaccine. Sequencing used immunoSEQ multiplex PCR; TCRdb keeps in-frame clones, though not all of them. The table has approximately 200,000 clones, roughly 92% seen once. The J segment lost 6 bases and the V segment lost 1 base, leaving 14 bases of the junction unmatched. Per germline, CDR1 SGHDN and CDR2 FVKESK. The CDR3 length is 17 residues. This TCR was recovered from an adult who received the AZD1222 COVID-19 vaccine. This sample comprised peripheral blood, obtained 28 days after the second AZD1222 dose. The gene calls are TRBV14 and TRBJ1-1; the match to TRBD1 covers 7 bases. CDR3 in amino acids: CASSQGQGFAFGAEAFF. The CDR3 DNA sequence: TGTGCCAGCAGCCAAGGACAGGGATTCGCCTTTGGGGCTGAAGCTTTCTTT. The full variable domain, its missing parts supplied by reference TRBV14 and TRBJ1-1, is EAGVTQFPSHSVIEKGQTVTLRCDPISGHDNLYWYRRVMGKEIKFLLHFVKESKQDESGMPNNRFLAERTGGTYSTLKVQPAELEDSGVYFCASSQGQGFAFGAEAFFGQGTRLTVV.